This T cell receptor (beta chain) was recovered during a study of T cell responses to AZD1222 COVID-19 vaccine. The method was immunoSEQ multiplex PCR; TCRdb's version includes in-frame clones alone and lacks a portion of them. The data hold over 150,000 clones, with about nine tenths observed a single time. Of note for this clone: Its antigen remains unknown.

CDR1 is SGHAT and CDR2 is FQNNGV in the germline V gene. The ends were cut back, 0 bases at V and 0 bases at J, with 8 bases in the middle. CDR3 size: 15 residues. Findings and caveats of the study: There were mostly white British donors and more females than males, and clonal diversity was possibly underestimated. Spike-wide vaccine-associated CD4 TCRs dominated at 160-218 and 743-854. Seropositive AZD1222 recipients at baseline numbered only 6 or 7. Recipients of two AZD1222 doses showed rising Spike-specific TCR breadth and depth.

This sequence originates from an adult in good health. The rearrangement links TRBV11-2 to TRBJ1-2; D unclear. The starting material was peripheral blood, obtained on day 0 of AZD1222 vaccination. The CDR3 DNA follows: TGTGCCAGCAGCTTAGAATCAGGAACTAACTATGGCTACACCTTC. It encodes CASSLESGTNYGYTF.